These 25 T cell receptor beta chains were all obtained from the same sample, sequenced in a study of blood T cell repertoires in COVID-19. Sequenced by immunoSEQ multiplex PCR; TCRdb stores in-frame clones only, minus some. The sample has roughly 350,000 clones; around 87% are singletons. Specimen: peripheral blood. The receptors were sampled from a woman in her twenties or thirties with COVID-19, enrolled during active disease.

Here the CDR3 DNA reads TGTGCCAGCAGCCGAGGTTCTGGAGATACGCAGTATTTT. This gives the protein CASSRGSGDTQYF. The chain is built from TRBV6-5 and TRBJ2-3, with no clear D. The ends were cut back, 6 bases at V and 5 bases at J, with 12 bases in the middle. This CDR3 region has 13 residues. Germline CDR1 is MNHEY and CDR2 is SVGAGI.

The rearrangement joins TRBV13 to TRBJ1-1; 9 positions agree with TRBD1. V lost 6 bases to trimming and J lost 2 bases; unmatched junction nucleotides: 7. CDR3 size: 15 residues. Per the germline V gene, CDR1 is PRHDT and CDR2 is FYEKMQ (reference sequence). DNA of the CDR3: TGTGCCAGCAGGGAAGGACAGGGGAGAAACACTGAAGCTTTCTTT. Encoded protein: CASREGQGRNTEAFF.

J is TRBJ2-1 and V is TRBV19; 10 nucleotides line up with TRBD2. CDR3 length: 15 amino acids. Germline lookup yields CDR1 LNHDA and CDR2 SQIVND (reference sequence). V gave up 3 bases and J gave up 8 bases; unmatched junction bases: 7. The CDR3 protein is CASSMFASGSYEQFF. CDR3 coding DNA: TGTGCCAGTAGTATGTTCGCTAGCGGGAGCTATGAGCAGTTCTTC.

V is TRBV2 and J is TRBJ1-6; no firm D call. Looked up from germline, CDR1 is SNHLY and CDR2 is FYNNEI. The CDR3 spans 16 residues. The ends were cut back, 2 bases at V and 3 bases at J, with 11 bases in the middle. The CDR3 sequence: CASSESEPGYNSPLHF. The CDR3 bases are TGTGCCAGCAGTGAAAGTGAGCCAGGCTATAATTCACCCCTCCACTTT.

The chain combines TRBV30 with TRBJ2-7; TRBD1 aligns across 11 bases. V was clipped by 2 bases and J by 4 bases; unmatched bases: 10. Germline values: CDR1 GTSNPN, CDR2 SVGIG (reference sequence). This CDR3 has 16 amino acids. The DNA for the CDR3 is TGTGCCTGGAGTCCAATGGGACAGGGGGGGGATTACGAGCAGTACTTC. Translation gives CAWSPMGQGGDYEQYF. Filled out from reference TRBV30 and TRBJ2-7, the complete variable domain reads SQTIHQWPATLVQPVGSPLSLECTVEGTSNPNLYWYRQAAGRGLQLLFYSVGIGQISSEVPQNLSASRPQDRQFILSSKKLLLSDSGFYLCAWSPMGQGGDYEQYFGPGTRLTVT.

The chain employs TRBV9 and TRBJ1-6; no firm D call. The germline V gene has CDR1 SGDLS and CDR2 YYNGEE. This CDR3 is built from 14 residues. V dropped 5 bases and J dropped 4 bases, with 10 bases sitting between them. CDR3 nucleotides: TGTGCCAGCAGTCTGACACTTTATAATTCACCCCTCCACTTT. It is translated as CASSLTLYNSPLHF.

This clone was counted a single time. The chain combines TRBV5-1 with TRBJ2-1; D not resolved. V lost 4 bases and J lost 0, with 8 bases in between. CDR3 size: 14 residues. The germline V gene has CDR1 SGHRS and CDR2 YFSETQ. The CDR3, as DNA: TGCGCCAGCAGCCACAGCAGCTCCTACAATGAGCAGTTCTTC. Translated: CASSHSSSYNEQFF.

The V gene is TRBV7-8, the J gene TRBJ2-5, with 7 bases identical to TRBD2. The V segment lost 5 bases and the J segment 5 bases; nucleotides outside the gene matches: 8. The germline CDR1 and CDR2 sequences are SGHVS and FQNEAQ. This CDR3 comprises 14 residues. The CDR3 sequence is CASSLHGGTETQYF. Written as DNA, the CDR3 is TGTGCCAGCAGCCTCCACGGGGGGACGGAGACCCAGTACTTC.

The table lists this clone with a count of one. The gene calls are TRBV5-1 and TRBJ1-4; TRBD1 matches 9 bases. Germline V CDR1 and CDR2: SGHRS, YFSETQ. Germline trimming cut 4 bases from V and 8 bases from J; bases unmatched to any gene: 6. The CDR3 has 14 amino acids. The CDR3 loop reads CASSPGTGREKLFF. The CDR3 coding sequence is TGCGCCAGCAGCCCGGGGACAGGGAGGGAAAAACTGTTTTTT.

V and J are TRBV20-1 and TRBJ1-2, with D possibly being TRBD1 (6 bases). The germline V and J ends were trimmed by 5 bases and 5 bases, with 9 bases remaining between them. From germline, CDR1 is DFQATT and CDR2 SNEGSKA (reference sequence). The CDR3 is 11 residues long. As DNA, the CDR3 is TGCAGTGCTTGGACAGATTATGGCTACACCTTC. It encodes CSAWTDYGYTF.

The gene calls are TRBV28 and TRBJ1-1, with D possibly matching TRBD1 (5 bases). Germline V lookup: CDR1 MDHEN, CDR2 SYDVKM. The CDR3 is made up of 18 amino acids. Trimming left V 6 bases short and J 0 bases short, with 23 bases between. The DNA of the CDR3 is TGTGCCAGCAGGTTTGGGACGTTTTCAGGGAGGATGAACACTGAAGCTTTCTTT. Residues: CASRFGTFSGRMNTEAFF.

This clone was found once. The V gene is TRBV7-2, the J gene TRBJ2-5; D remains unclear. This CDR3 region has 15 residues. V dropped 1 base and J dropped 4 bases, with 13 bases sitting between them. CDR1 and CDR2 from the germline V gene are SGHTA and FQGNSA. The CDR3 DNA reads as TGTGCCAGCAGCTTAGGAAGCCCCTCGGGAGAGACCCAGTACTTC. This gives the protein CASSLGSPSGETQYF. The full variable domain, rest sourced from reference TRBV7-2 and TRBJ2-5, is GAGVSQSPSNKVTEKGKDVELRCDPISGHTALYWYRQSLGQGLEFLIYFQGNSAPDKSGLPSDRFSAERTGGSVSTLTIQRTQQEDSAVYLCASSLGSPSGETQYFGPGTRLLVL.

The V and J genes are TRBV2 and TRBJ2-2; a weak D match, TRBD1 (6 bases). Germline V CDR1 and CDR2: SNHLY, FYNNEI. The CDR3 covers 17 residues. V was trimmed by 5 bases and J by 0 bases, leaving 16 bases between them. This chain's CDR3 is CASSPPRTASNTGELFF. The CDR3 DNA sequence: TGTGCCAGCAGTCCCCCCCGGACAGCCTCGAACACCGGGGAGCTGTTTTTT.

V is TRBV18 and J is TRBJ2-1, with D unresolved. The CDR3 sequence is 13 residues long. V was shortened by 3 bases and J by 9 bases, with 12 bases between the two germline ends. CDR1 KGHSH and CDR2 LQKENI come from the germline V gene. Here the CDR3 reads CASSPLEYSEQFF. CDR3 sequence (DNA): TGTGCCAGCTCACCGTTGGAGTATAGTGAGCAGTTCTTC.

The rearrangement uses TRBV4-2 and TRBJ1-4; TRBD1 is a possible D gene (5 bases). The CDR3 consists of 15 residues. The germline gives CDR1 LGHNA, CDR2 YNFKEQ. V was pared by 2 bases and J by 6 bases, with 13 bases between. In DNA, the CDR3 is TGTGCCAGCAGCCAACCCGACAGTAGGGATGAAAAACTGTTTTTT. This encodes CASSQPDSRDEKLFF.

The chain couples TRBV24-1 to TRBJ2-3, with a tentative D call TRBD2 (5 bases). Germline V lookup: CDR1 KGHDR, CDR2 SFDVKD. V was cut by 0 bases and J by 2 bases, with 11 bases left in between. The CDR3 covers 16 residues. This chain's CDR3 is CATSDLTGGLTDTQYF. CDR3 sequence (DNA): TGTGCCACCAGTGATTTGACGGGCGGACTCACAGATACGCAGTATTTT.

The J gene is TRBJ2-2, the V gene TRBV28, with TRBD1 as a possible D gene (6 bases). Germline CDR1 is MDHEN and CDR2 is SYDVKM. The CDR3 is made up of 13 amino acids. The V end was cut by 2 bases, the J end by 6 bases, with 7 bases between. CDR3 in amino acids: CASSLTGPGELFF. Here the CDR3 DNA reads TGTGCCAGCAGTTTAACAGGGCCCGGGGAGCTGTTTTTT.

CDR3: CASSSGGAAGDEQFF. In nucleotides, the CDR3 is TGTGCCAGCAGCTCAGGGGGCGCTGCAGGGGATGAGCAGTTCTTC. The chain has TRBV11-3 and TRBJ2-1; TRBD1 aligns across 8 bases. The germline gives CDR1 SGHNT, CDR2 YENEEA. This CDR3 is 15 amino acids long. V lost 4 bases to trimming and J lost 8 bases; unmatched junction nucleotides: 10.

The rearrangement joins TRBV7-8 to TRBJ2-2; D remains unclear. Germline V gene sequence: CDR1 SGHVS, CDR2 FQNEAQ. CDR3 length equals 14 residues. Between the trimmed V and J ends, which lost 4 bases and 2 bases, there was a span of 8 bases. In DNA form, the CDR3 reads TGTGCCAGCAGCTCCTCGGGTAACACCGGGGAGCTGTTTTTT. It specifies CASSSSGNTGELFF.

This chain uses TRBV18 with TRBJ1-5, with a weak D call TRBD1 (6 bases). Trimming shortened V by 5 bases and J by 3 bases, and 17 bases separated the two germline ends. This CDR3 is 16 amino acids long. Germline-derived CDR1 and CDR2 are KGHSH and LQKENI. This CDR3 reads CASSAGMGQTNQPQHF. The CDR3 DNA is TGTGCCAGCTCAGCCGGGATGGGACAAACCAATCAGCCCCAGCATTTT. Full variable domain (missing parts from reference TRBV18 and TRBJ1-5): NAGVMQNPRHLVRRRGQEARLRCSPMKGHSHVYWYRQLPEEGLKFMVYLQKENIIDESGMPKERFSAEFPKEGPSILRIQQVVRGDSAAYFCASSAGMGQTNQPQHFGDGTRLSIL.

This clone came up many times. The rearrangement links TRBV10-2 to TRBJ1-1, with TRBD1 identical over 11 bases. V lost 5 bases, J lost 3 bases, and 2 bases stayed unmatched. The CDR3 length is 14 residues. Germline V gene lookup returns CDR1 WSHSY and CDR2 SAAADI. CDR3 bases: TGCGCCAGCAGTCCGGGACAGGGGGACACTGAAGCTTTCTTT. Translated, it gives CASSPGQGDTEAFF.

This chain links TRBV5-3 with TRBJ2-7; TRBD2 might be the D (5 bases). Being an ORF, TRBV5-3 has a function that is uncertain. The CDR3 has 12 residues. V was clipped by 5 bases and J by 4 bases, with 10 bases between them. CDR3 residues: CARREDYYEQYF. CDR3 DNA sequence: TGTGCCAGAAGGGAAGACTATTACGAGCAGTACTTC.

This clone was detected once. The genes are TRBV5-1 and TRBJ2-1; 10 nucleotides agree with TRBD2. CDR3 length equals 17 residues. J lost 0 bases, V lost 0 bases, and 3 bases had no gene match. Germline CDR1 reads SGHRS; CDR2 reads YFSETQ. The CDR3, as DNA: TGCGCCAGCAGCTTGGTCGCTAGCGGGAGCTCCTACAATGAGCAGTTCTTC. This codes for CASSLVASGSSYNEQFF.

This clone was observed once. The chain employs TRBV9 and TRBJ2-7, with TRBD1 matching over 9 bases. V dropped 4 bases and J dropped 4; count of bases not matched to a gene: 6. CDR1 is SGDLS and CDR2 is YYNGEE in the germline V gene. The CDR3 is 14 residues long. The CDR3, as DNA: TGTGCCAGCAGCACTGGACAGGGGTTTTACGAGCAGTACTTC. Amino acids: CASSTGQGFYEQYF.

The V gene is TRBV18, the J gene TRBJ1-5; no clear D gene. The CDR3 totals 13 residues. V lost 3 bases, J lost 7 bases, and 10 bases lay in between. Germline V lookup: CDR1 KGHSH, CDR2 LQKENI. The CDR3 region has the DNA TGTGCCAGCTCACCCGGGGTAACGCAGCCCCAGCATTTT. Translating it yields CASSPGVTQPQHF.